A selection of T cell receptor beta chains follows, all from one sample in a study of blood T cell repertoires in COVID-19. Libraries were prepared by immunoSEQ multiplex PCR; TCRdb keeps only in-frame clonotypes and omits some of them. The data hold approximately 290,000 clones, with approximately 85% observed a single time. Sequencing used peripheral blood. The receptors were gathered from a human donor with COVID-19, enrolled during active disease. The donor label of this sample is uncertain. The CDR3 runs from the conserved cysteine through the conserved F or W. For some rows the clone size is stated as once, few or many, or as a class when expanded; others skip it.

CDR3,size,V
CASSSFWGQGTDTQYF,many,TRBV5-6
CASSLDSYYLGYTF,NA,TRBV6-5
CASSITGRGNEQFF,NA,TRBV19
CASSLLAGSGQETQYF,NA,TRBV28
CASSYLRARGGYTF,NA,TRBV6-2/TRBV6-3
CASSSGQGSSPLHF,few,TRBV7-9
CASSDQSGTQTYNSPLHF,few,TRBV4-1
CASTPGGVDTGELFF,once,TRBV11-3
CASGLGTGGVEQFF,NA,TRBV19
CASSQDGAGFQPQHF,once,TRBV3-1/TRBV3-2